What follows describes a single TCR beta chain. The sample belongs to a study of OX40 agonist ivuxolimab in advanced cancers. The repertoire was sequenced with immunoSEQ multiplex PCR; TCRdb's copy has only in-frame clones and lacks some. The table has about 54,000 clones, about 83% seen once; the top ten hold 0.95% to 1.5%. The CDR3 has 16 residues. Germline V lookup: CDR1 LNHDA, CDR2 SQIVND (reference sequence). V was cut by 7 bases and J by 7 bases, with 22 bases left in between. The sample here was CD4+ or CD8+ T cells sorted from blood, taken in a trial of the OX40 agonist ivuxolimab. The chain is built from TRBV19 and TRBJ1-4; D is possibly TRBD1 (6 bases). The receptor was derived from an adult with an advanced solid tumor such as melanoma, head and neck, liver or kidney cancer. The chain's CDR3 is CASNPPGLQGGEKLFF. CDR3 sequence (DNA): TGTGCCAGTAACCCCCCGGGACTTCAAGGGGGTGAAAAACTGTTTTTT. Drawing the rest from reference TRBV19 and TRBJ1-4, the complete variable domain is DGGITQSPKYLFRKEGQNVTLSCEQNLNHDAMYWYRQDPGQGLRLIYYSQIVNDFQKGDIAEGYSVSREKKESFPLTVTSAQKNPTAFYLCASNPPGLQGGEKLFFGSGTQLSVL.